This T cell receptor (beta chain) is from a study of T-cell reconstitution after alpha-beta-depleted transplantation in children. Notes on the study in general: The main origin of T-cell counts and diversity one year after transplant was newly produced T cells.

Unique molecular identifiers were used to barcode this TCRbeta library. A single record per CDR3 protein comes from TCRdb applying MiXCR to the PCR reads. The repertoire holds 300,000 or so distinct CDR3 sequences, with approximately 20% as singletons. As to this clonotype: Its antigen remains unknown.

Trimming took 3 bases from V and 6 from J, leaving 6 bases between them. Germline CDR1 MNHEY, CDR2 SMNVEV (reference sequence). The CDR3 totals 11 residues. The TCR originated in a male patient under 18 who had a stem cell transplant for acute lymphoblastic leukemia, so the T cells may come from the graft donor. The starting material was PBMCs, mostly from graft donor cells, obtained 180 days after TCRalphabeta/CD19-depleted stem cell transplant. V and J are TRBV27 and TRBJ2-7; D is unresolved. CDR3 sequence: CASSFGLEQYF. CDR3 bases: TGTGCCAGCAGTTTCGGGCTCGAGCAGTACTTC.